This note documents a single TCR beta chain sequence. This clonotype was counted once. It lacks a known antigen. Per-base quality was not reported, and no clone a single base away is much larger than it. Support from one read is weak. This entry comes from a study of CD8 T cells in Susac syndrome (dated by TCRdb to between 2017 and 2020). With respect to the entire study: Whether CD8+ T cell activation and differentiation in Susac syndrome was antigen driven was tested using repertoire sequencing. The study compared CD8+ T cell repertoire clonality among roughly eleven healthy donors, around 14 Susac syndrome patients and roughly 16 multiple sclerosis patients.

There are 17 amino acids in the CDR3, from cysteine to phenylalanine inclusive. Only the CDR3 DNA is retained, 51 bases long and in frame from the first base. V loses 4 bases, J loses 0 bases, and the germline ends lie 18 bases apart. Via the germline V gene (reference sequence), CDR1 is PRHDT and CDR2 FYEKMQ. RNA was extracted with the RNeasy kit and roughly 0.45 to 1 ug was reverse transcribed using random hexamers. The immunoSEQ multiplex PCR assay, which covers 54 Vbeta and 13 Jbeta segments, was used to amplify TCR beta CDR3 regions. Bias from PCR amplification was corrected by using a synthetic template baseline for primer optimization and for computational correction. Processing in the source paper ran as follows. Reads were annotated to V, D and J genes per IMGT and analyzed with immunoSEQ Analyzer, keeping only productive sequences. To calculate clonality, Shannon entropy was normalized by log2 of the number of productive unique sequences and then subtracted from one. For each patient and control, public and private clones were evaluated among the 100 most prevalent clones. A clone was defined as Susac-specific if it was absent from the healthy and MS cohorts, from over 1,000 published viral clones and from other ImmuneACCESS disease sequences. TCRdb reworked the public reads: Q25 trimming with fastp, MiXCR clone assembly, productive beta chains retained. Duplicate CDR3 protein sequences are folded into a single record with the most common DNA and genes. These V and J calls are TCRdb output, not the study's own analysis. The sample records hundreds of thousands of distinct CDR3 sequences, about 89% of which are singletons. Clones ranked in the top ten supply roughly 0.17% of the sample.

Broader findings and caveats from the paper: The study acknowledged that relatively few individuals were included in the TCR sequencing and HLA analysis.

Peripheral blood CD8+ and CD4+ T cells from healthy donors, Susac syndrome patients and multiple sclerosis patients were profiled by high-throughput TCR beta sequencing. The multiple sclerosis controls were treatment-naive patients whose relapsing-remitting disease, either stable or active, fulfilled the revised McDonald criteria. CD8+ TEMRA cells were enriched by FACS, while bulk CD8+ and CD4+ T cells were purified by magnetic negative isolation. Blood was drawn into EDTA tubes, processed within 24 hours, and PBMCs were isolated by density gradient centrifugation. PBMCs intended for TCR sequencing were cryopreserved in liquid nitrogen and thawed later in a water bath at 37 degrees C. The sorted or isolated CD4+, CD8+ and CD8+ TEMRA cells reached a purity of at least 90%.

The source is a human donor with multiple sclerosis. Material: CD8+ T cells from PBMCs. This receptor chain uses TRBV13 and TRBJ2-5, and possibly TRBD1, on 6 matching bases. Here the CDR3 is given as CASSSLTGTTYQETQYF. The DNA sequence is given as TGTGCCAGCAGCTCACTTACCGGGACAACGTACCAAGAGACCCAGTACTTC.